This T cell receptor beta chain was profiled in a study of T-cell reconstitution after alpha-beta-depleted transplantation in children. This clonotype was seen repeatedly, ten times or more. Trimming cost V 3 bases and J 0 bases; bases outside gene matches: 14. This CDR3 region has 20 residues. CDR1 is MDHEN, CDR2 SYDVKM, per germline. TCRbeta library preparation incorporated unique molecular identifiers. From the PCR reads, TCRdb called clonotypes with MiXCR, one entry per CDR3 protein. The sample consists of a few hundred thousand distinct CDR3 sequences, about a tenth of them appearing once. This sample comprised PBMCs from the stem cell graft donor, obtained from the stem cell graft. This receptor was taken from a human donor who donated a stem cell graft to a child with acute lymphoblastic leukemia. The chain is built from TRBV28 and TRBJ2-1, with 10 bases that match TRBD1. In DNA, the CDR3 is TGTGCCAGCAGTTTTGATTTTGGGGACAGGGGAACCCGCTCCTACAATGAGCAGTTCTTC. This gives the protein CASSFDFGDRGTRSYNEQFF. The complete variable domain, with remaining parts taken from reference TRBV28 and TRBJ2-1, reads DVKVTQSSRYLVKRTGEKVFLECVQDMDHENMFWYRQDPGLGLRLIYFSYDVKMKEKGDIPEGYSVSREKKERFSLILESASTNQTSMYLCASSFDFGDRGTRSYNEQFFGPGTRLTVL.